This T cell receptor (beta chain) was captured by sequencing in a study of cytomegalovirus exposure and HLA in healthy donors. The V and J ends lost 2 bases and 3 bases, in that order; junction bases with no gene match: 6. The CDR3 consists of 15 residues. Looked up from germline, CDR1 is SGHNT and CDR2 is YYREEE (reference sequence). Use of 60 Vbeta and 13 Jbeta primers characterized the PCR. The repertoire was sequenced with immunoSEQ multiplex PCR; TCRdb's copy has only in-frame clones and lacks some. The sample includes roughly 200,000 clones, roughly four fifths of them seen just once. About this clone: Its antigen is currently unknown.

Whole-study results and caveats: Presence/absence results assume similar sequencing depth per donor, which may not hold. Testing in vitro showed a few CMV-associated chains specific for CMV antigens. Of the V segments, some could not be distinguished, including TRBV6-2 and TRBV6-3, and were excluded. The study flagged some 170 TCR beta chains as cytomegalovirus-associated.

The rearrangement joins TRBV5-4 to TRBJ1-1; 8 bases align to TRBD1. The sample taken for sequencing was PBMCs. The sequence was obtained from a woman in her fifties or sixties in good health and CMV-seronegative. Here the CDR3 reads CASSLPDRGDTEAFF. The CDR3 bases are TGTGCCAGCAGCTTACCCGACAGGGGTGACACTGAAGCTTTCTTT.